This TCR beta chain was observed in a study of cytotoxic CD8 clonotypes in ibrutinib-treated CLL. Overall study context: Partial responders approximately 24, complete 2; around twelve progressed and about 15 stayed in remission by median around 62 months.

With 4 bases removed from V and 7 bases from J, the gap between germline ends came to 17 bases. Germline loops: CDR1 SQVTM, CDR2 ANQGSEA. This CDR3 comprises 14 residues. Here immunoSEQ multiplex PCR was the method, and the copy in TCRdb shows in-frame clones only, minus some. This repertoire shows 250,000 or so clones, 60% to 75% found once; its top ten account for 15% to 17%. The J gene is TRBJ2-1, the V gene TRBV29-1, with D perhaps matching TRBD2 (6 bases). The material was PBMCs, obtained after 24 months of ibrutinib treatment. The receptor's source is a human donor with chronic lymphocytic leukemia. Here the CDR3 DNA reads TGCAGCGTTGTGCGGAGGGCCTTGGGAAATGAGCAGTTCTTC. It codes for CSVVRRALGNEQFF.